These 18 T cell receptor beta chains came from one sample sequenced in a study of blood T cell repertoires in COVID-19. Sequenced by immunoSEQ multiplex PCR; TCRdb stores in-frame clones only, minus some. The sample lists 300,000 to 400,000 clones; approximately 88% were seen once. The specimen was peripheral blood. The receptors stem from a young man with COVID-19, enrolled during active disease.

This chain links TRBV7-2 with TRBJ2-7; 9 nucleotides line up with TRBD2. The CDR3 loop spans 15 amino acids. Germline V gene sequence: CDR1 SGHTA, CDR2 FQGNSA. V was clipped by 1 base and J by 3 bases; unmatched bases: 4. The CDR3 region is CASSLVTSGVYEQYF. In DNA, the CDR3 is TGTGCCAGCAGCTTAGTGACTAGCGGAGTCTACGAGCAGTACTTC.

The chain links TRBV10-3 to TRBJ2-2; possible D gene TRBD1, 6 bases. The germline V and J ends were trimmed by 2 bases and 2 bases, with 15 bases remaining between them. CDR1 and CDR2 from the germline V gene are ENHRY and SYGVKD. The CDR3 has 17 residues. DNA of the CDR3: TGTGCCATCAGTGAGGAACAGGGTCGGGGAAACACCGGGGAGCTGTTTTTT. Translated: CAISEEQGRGNTGELFF.

This chain joins TRBV25-1 and TRBJ2-7, with 12 bases identical to TRBD2. There are 13 residues in the CDR3. V dropped 8 bases and J dropped 6; count of bases not matched to a gene: 5. CDR1 MGHDK and CDR2 SYGVNS come from the germline V gene. The CDR3 DNA sequence: TGTGCCAGCCTAGCGGGAGGGCTCAGCGAGCAGTACTTC. This translates into CASLAGGLSEQYF.

V usage is TRBV7-6 and J usage is TRBJ2-7; 8 bases align to TRBD1. The CDR3 extends over 15 amino acids. V shed 3 bases, J shed 5 bases, and the junction held 9 bases outside the gene matches. Germline V gives CDR1 SGHVS, CDR2 FNYEAQ. The CDR3 here is CASSFGGRGLDEQYF. In DNA, the CDR3 is TGTGCCAGCAGCTTTGGTGGCAGGGGGCTGGACGAGCAGTACTTC.

The chain combines TRBV5-1 with TRBJ2-3; a possible D gene is TRBD2 (6 bases). Germline V lookup: CDR1 SGHRS, CDR2 YFSETQ. Deletions cut 0 bases from V and 5 bases from J, with 16 bases between. The CDR3 covers 16 residues. CDR3 sequence: CASSLEVGRLGDTQYF. CDR3 sequence (DNA): TGCGCCAGCAGCTTGGAGGTGGGGAGGCTTGGAGATACGCAGTATTTT.

The rearrangement links TRBV11-2 to TRBJ1-6, with TRBD1 matching over 7 bases. Unmatched junction bases numbered 11, after V lost 5 bases and J lost 7 bases. Germline assignment: CDR1 SGHAT and CDR2 FQNNGV. The CDR3 extends over 16 amino acids. The CDR3, as DNA: TGTGCCAGCAGCCCCGATCTGACAGGGTCGAATTCACCCCTCCACTTT. Translated, it gives CASSPDLTGSNSPLHF.

The rearrangement uses TRBV9 and TRBJ2-1, with D hard to call. The V gene lost 4 bases and the J gene lost 0 bases, with 11 bases spanning the gap. The CDR3 loop spans 15 amino acids. CDR1 is SGDLS and CDR2 is YYNGEE in the germline V gene. The chain's CDR3 is CASSLLADSYNEQFF. The CDR3 DNA reads TGTGCCAGCAGCCTGTTGGCGGACTCCTACAATGAGCAGTTCTTC.

The chain employs TRBV4-2 and TRBJ1-3; D is unclear. Trimming took 4 bases from V and 4 from J, leaving 8 bases between them. The V gene's germline CDR1 is LGHNA and CDR2 YNFKEQ. The CDR3 runs to 13 residues. CDR3 nucleotides: TGTGCCAGCAGCCCCACTTCAGGAAACACCATATATTTT. Residues: CASSPTSGNTIYF.

The chain joins TRBV27 to TRBJ1-1; 10 bases fit TRBD1. Germline assignment: CDR1 MNHEY and CDR2 SMNVEV (reference sequence). The CDR3 covers 15 residues. V shed 4 bases and J 3 bases; nucleotides not matched to a gene: 5. The CDR3 spells CASSSTGGAHTEAFF. CDR3 nucleotides: TGTGCCAGCAGTTCGACAGGGGGCGCCCACACTGAAGCTTTCTTT.

This chain links TRBV4-2 with TRBJ1-4, with 10 bases matching TRBD1. The CDR3 spans 15 residues. CDR1 and CDR2 (germline): LGHNA, YNFKEQ. Trimming took 1 base from V and 7 from J; bases not matched to a gene: 3. The CDR3 spells CASSQAGTGVEKLFF. The CDR3 nucleotides are TGTGCCAGCAGCCAAGCCGGGACAGGGGTTGAAAAACTGTTTTTT.

A few counts support this clone. J is TRBJ2-1 and V is TRBV3-1 (or the pseudogene TRBV3-2); perhaps TRBD1 as D (5 bases). CDR1 LGHDT and CDR2 YNNKEL come from the germline V gene (reference sequence). The CDR3 consists of 14 residues. V gave up 1 base and J gave up 7 bases, with 11 bases separating them. CDR3: CASSQGQGYNEQFF. CDR3 sequence (DNA): TGTGCCAGCAGCCAAGGGCAGGGTTATAATGAGCAGTTCTTC.

Notes on this clone: This same CDR3 is encoded by further DNA sequences in the sample. The chain links TRBV27 to TRBJ1-3; D not certain. Per germline, CDR1 MNHEY and CDR2 SMNVEV (reference sequence). This CDR3 comprises 15 residues. The V end lost 0 bases, the J end lost 1 base, and 7 bases lay between the germline ends. CDR3 sequence (DNA): TGTGCCAGCAGTTTATCGGCAGGTTCTGGAAACACCATATATTTT. Amino acid sequence: CASSLSAGSGNTIYF.

This chain uses TRBV18 with TRBJ1-2; 7 bases line up with TRBD1. Germline CDR1 and CDR2: KGHSH and LQKENI. The ends lost 3 bases at V and 3 bases at J; junction bases unmatched: 7. The CDR3 totals 15 residues. CDR3 nucleotides: TGTGCCAGCTCACCTCTGGACAGGCCAGACTATGGCTACACCTTC. Translation gives CASSPLDRPDYGYTF.

The rearrangement joins TRBV7-2 to TRBJ1-2, with 8 bases matching TRBD1. The CDR3 consists of 14 residues. Germline trimming cut 7 bases from V and 3 bases from J; bases unmatched to any gene: 7. Germline CDR1 and CDR2: SGHTA and FQGNSA. The chain's CDR3 is CASTGQAGDYGYTF. The CDR3, as DNA: TGTGCCAGCACGGGACAGGCGGGAGACTATGGCTACACCTTC.

This chain uses TRBV14 with TRBJ2-3; 11 positions match TRBD1. The ends lost 4 bases at V and 6 bases at J; junction bases unmatched: 6. Germline CDR1 SGHDN, CDR2 FVKESK. CDR3 length: 15 amino acids. The CDR3 coding sequence is TGTGCCAGCAGCCGGACAGGGGGCGGTGGGGATACGCAGTATTTT. Amino acids: CASSRTGGGGDTQYF.

V is TRBV6-5 and J is TRBJ1-1, with unresolved D. The CDR3 extends over 11 amino acids. CDR1 is MNHEY, CDR2 SVGAGI, per germline. V lost 5 bases and J 3 bases, leaving 4 bases between the germline ends. CDR3 nucleotide sequence: TGTGCCAGCAGTCTCTACACTGAAGCTTTCTTT. Its protein product is CASSLYTEAFF.

CDR3 region: CASSVATGAYEQYF. The CDR3 bases are TGTGCCAGCAGTGTGGCGACAGGGGCCTACGAGCAGTACTTC. The chain joins TRBV7-9 to TRBJ2-7, with 8 positions matching TRBD1. CDR3 length: 14 residues. The V and J ends lost 6 bases and 2 bases, in that order; junction bases with no gene match: 6. From germline, CDR1 is SEHNR and CDR2 FQNEAQ (reference sequence).

The V and J genes are TRBV30 and TRBJ1-2; D is uncertain. Trimming took off 1 base at V and 8 bases at J, with 14 bases between the two ends. CDR1 is GTSNPN, CDR2 SVGIG, per germline (reference sequence). This CDR3 has 13 residues. CDR3 region: CAWSGGPSRGYTF. The DNA of the CDR3 is TGTGCCTGGAGTGGCGGTCCCAGTCGGGGCTACACCTTC.